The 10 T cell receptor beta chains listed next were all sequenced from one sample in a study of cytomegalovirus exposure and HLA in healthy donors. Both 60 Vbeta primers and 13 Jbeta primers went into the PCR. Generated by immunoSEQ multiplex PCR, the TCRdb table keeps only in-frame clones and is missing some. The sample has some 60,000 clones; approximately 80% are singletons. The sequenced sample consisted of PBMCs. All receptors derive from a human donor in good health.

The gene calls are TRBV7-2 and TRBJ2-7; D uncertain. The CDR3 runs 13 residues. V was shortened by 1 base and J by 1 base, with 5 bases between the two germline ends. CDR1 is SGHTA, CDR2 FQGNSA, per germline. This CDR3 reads CASSLVSSYEQYF. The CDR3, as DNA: TGTGCCAGCAGCTTAGTTAGTTCCTACGAGCAGTACTTC.

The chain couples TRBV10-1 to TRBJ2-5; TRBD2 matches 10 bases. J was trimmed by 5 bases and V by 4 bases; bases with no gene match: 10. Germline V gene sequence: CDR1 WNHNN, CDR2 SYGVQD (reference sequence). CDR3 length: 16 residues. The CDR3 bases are TGCGCCAGCAGTGGACAGCGGGAGGGCCGTAAGGAGACCCAGTACTTC. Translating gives CASSGQREGRKETQYF.

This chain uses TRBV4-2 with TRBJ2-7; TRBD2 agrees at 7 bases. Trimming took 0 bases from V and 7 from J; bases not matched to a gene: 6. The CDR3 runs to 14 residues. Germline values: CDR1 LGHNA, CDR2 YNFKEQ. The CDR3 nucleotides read TGTGCCAGCAGCCAAGAATACGCGGGGGAGGAGCAGTACTTC. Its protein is CASSQEYAGEEQYF.

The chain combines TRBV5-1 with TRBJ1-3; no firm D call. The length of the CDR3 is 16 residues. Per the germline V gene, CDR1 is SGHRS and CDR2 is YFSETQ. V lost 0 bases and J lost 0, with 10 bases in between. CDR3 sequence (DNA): TGCGCCAGCAGCTTGGTAGCGAGTTACTCTGGAAACACCATATATTTT. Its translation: CASSLVASYSGNTIYF.

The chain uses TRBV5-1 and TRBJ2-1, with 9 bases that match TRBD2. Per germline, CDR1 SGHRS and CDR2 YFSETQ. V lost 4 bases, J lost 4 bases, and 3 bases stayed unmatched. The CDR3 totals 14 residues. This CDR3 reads CASSSSGGYNEQFF. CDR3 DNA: TGCGCCAGCAGCAGTAGCGGGGGTTACAATGAGCAGTTCTTC.

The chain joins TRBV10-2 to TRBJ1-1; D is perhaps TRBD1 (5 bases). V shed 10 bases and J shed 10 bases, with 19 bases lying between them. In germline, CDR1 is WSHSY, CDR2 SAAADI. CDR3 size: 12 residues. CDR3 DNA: TGCGCCACCGACGGGGGTTTCGGTGGAGCTTTCTTT. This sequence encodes CATDGGFGGAFF.

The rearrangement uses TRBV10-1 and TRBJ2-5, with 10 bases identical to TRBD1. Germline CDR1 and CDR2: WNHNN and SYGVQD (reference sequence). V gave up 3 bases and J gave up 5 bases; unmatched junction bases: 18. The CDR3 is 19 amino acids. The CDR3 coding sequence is TGCGCCAGCAGTGATTCGCCGGGACAGGGGCTAAACCCACCGGAGACCCAGTACTTC. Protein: CASSDSPGQGLNPPETQYF.

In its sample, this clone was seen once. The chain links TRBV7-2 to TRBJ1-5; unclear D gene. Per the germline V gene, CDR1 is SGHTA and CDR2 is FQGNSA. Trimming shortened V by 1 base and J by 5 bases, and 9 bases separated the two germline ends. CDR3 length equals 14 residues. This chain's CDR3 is CASSLERWDQPQHF. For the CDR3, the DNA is TGTGCCAGCAGCTTAGAGAGGTGGGATCAGCCCCAGCATTTT.

As DNA, the CDR3 is TGCGCCAGCAGCCGGACAGGATCTACTAATGAAAAACTGTTTTTT. This codes for CASSRTGSTNEKLFF. The chain has TRBV4-1 and TRBJ1-4; 7 bases align to TRBD1. The V gene end was trimmed by 4 bases and the J gene end by 2 bases; junction bases not matched to a gene: 4. Germline V gives CDR1 MGHRA, CDR2 YSYEKL. The CDR3 runs to 15 residues.

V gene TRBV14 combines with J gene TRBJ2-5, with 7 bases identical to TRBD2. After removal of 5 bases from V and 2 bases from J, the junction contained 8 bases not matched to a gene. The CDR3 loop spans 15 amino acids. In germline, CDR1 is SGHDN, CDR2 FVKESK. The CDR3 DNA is TGTGCCAGCAGCAGACGATCAGCGGGACAAGAGACCCAGTACTTC. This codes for CASSRRSAGQETQYF.